Below are 9 T cell receptor beta chains sequenced from a single sample in a study of blood T cell repertoires in COVID-19. Clones were read by immunoSEQ multiplex PCR, and TCRdb kept only the in-frame ones, dropping some. Here the sample spans 250,000 or so clones, 88% being singletons. Sequences were obtained from PBMCs or T cells enriched from blood (not recorded which). These TCRs come from a woman in her 40s with acute COVID-19.

DNA for the CDR3: TGTGCCTGGAGTGGAATAGGACAGGTGAACACCGGGGAGCTGTTTTTT. Amino acid sequence: CAWSGIGQVNTGELFF. The chain links TRBV30 to TRBJ2-2, with 7 nucleotides matching TRBD1. The germline V gene encodes CDR1 GTSNPN and CDR2 SVGIG (reference sequence). J lost 1 base, V lost 1 base, and 6 bases had no gene match. The CDR3 extends over 16 amino acids.

J is TRBJ1-5 and V is TRBV19; 8 nucleotides align to TRBD1. The CDR3 runs to 15 residues. Germline V gene data show CDR1 as LNHDA and CDR2 as SQIVND (reference sequence). The junction had 7 bases not matched to a gene; V was cut back by 5 bases and J by 4 bases. CDR3 sequence: CASSAMDRENQPQHF. The CDR3 bases are TGTGCCAGTAGTGCCATGGACAGGGAGAATCAGCCCCAGCATTTT.

The V gene is TRBV9, the J gene TRBJ2-1; unclear D gene. Germline CDR1 reads SGDLS; CDR2 reads YYNGEE. The CDR3 extends over 13 amino acids. Trimming pared 0 bases from V and 6 bases from J, leaving 7 bases between. This CDR3 is CASSVGAFNEQFF. CDR3 in DNA: TGTGCCAGCAGCGTAGGGGCGTTCAATGAGCAGTTCTTC.

The V gene is TRBV2, the J gene TRBJ1-2; possible D gene TRBD1, 6 bases. The CDR3 spans 14 residues. CDR1 SNHLY and CDR2 FYNNEI come from the germline V gene. The germline V and J ends were trimmed by 0 bases and 7 bases, with 12 bases remaining between them. The CDR3 sequence: CASSEAMGGLGYTF. Written as DNA, the CDR3 is TGTGCCAGCAGTGAAGCAATGGGGGGGCTTGGCTACACCTTC.

The rearrangement uses TRBV6-6 and TRBJ2-1; 8 bases are shared with TRBD2. The J segment lost 7 bases and the V segment lost 6 bases, leaving 11 bases of the junction unmatched. The CDR3 covers 15 residues. The germline V gene has CDR1 MNHNY and CDR2 SVGAGI (reference sequence). CDR3 protein: CASSGGGLTWNEQFF. CDR3 DNA sequence: TGTGCCAGCAGCGGGGGGGGCTTAACTTGGAATGAGCAGTTCTTC.

V gene TRBV19 combines with J gene TRBJ1-2; TRBD1 might be the D (5 bases). V was shortened by 0 bases and J by 4 bases, with 18 bases between the two germline ends. The CDR3 contains 17 residues. Germline CDR1 LNHDA, CDR2 SQIVND (reference sequence). In nucleotides, the CDR3 is TGTGCCAGTAGTATAGAAGGGACTCTAGCCCGTAGCTATGGCTACACCTTC. This sequence encodes CASSIEGTLARSYGYTF.

The rearrangement links TRBV3-1 (or the pseudogene TRBV3-2) to TRBJ1-1, with D possibly being TRBD1 (6 bases). Trimming cost V 3 bases and J 5 bases, with 13 bases left between them. The germline gives CDR1 LGHDT, CDR2 YNNKEL (reference sequence). CDR3 length: 14 amino acids. The chain's CDR3 is CASSHLKGGTEAFF. The DNA for the CDR3 is TGTGCCAGCAGCCACCTTAAAGGGGGAACTGAAGCTTTCTTT.

The chain has TRBV7-2 and TRBJ2-5; no clear D. CDR1 and CDR2 from the germline V gene are SGHTA and FQGNSA. V gave up 3 bases and J gave up 4 bases, with 9 bases separating them. This CDR3 contains 13 residues. CDR3 amino acids: CASSFDFLETQYF. The CDR3 DNA sequence: TGTGCCAGCAGCTTCGACTTCCTAGAGACCCAGTACTTC.

A few counts support this clone. The chain uses TRBV19 and TRBJ1-4; the D is unclear. In germline, CDR1 is LNHDA, CDR2 SQIVND (reference sequence). The length of the CDR3 is 16 residues. Trimming shortened V by 3 bases and J by 6 bases, and 17 bases separated the two germline ends. The CDR3 loop reads CASSMRDQRVDEKLFF. DNA of the CDR3: TGTGCCAGTAGTATGCGCGACCAGAGGGTGGATGAAAAACTGTTTTTT.